The rows below give T cell receptor beta chains drawn from one sample of a study of beta chain features in type 1 diabetes. Libraries were prepared by immunoSEQ multiplex PCR; TCRdb keeps only in-frame clonotypes and omits some of them. The data contain fewer than 200,000 clones, 10% of them singletons. The specimen was central memory CD4+ T cells from blood. The receptors originated from a young man with type 1 diabetes. The CDR3 runs from the conserved cysteine through the conserved F or W. The D gene is left open where the match is weak. Only part of the rows carry a size: once, few, many, or a class if the clone is expanded.

V: TRBV10-2; J: TRBJ2-3; size: few; D: TRBD2; CDR3: CASSSKTSGIPWGQYF; DNA: TGCGCCAGCAGTTCCAAGACTAGCGGGATCCCCTGGGGGCAGTATTTT
V: TRBV6-5; J: TRBJ1-2; size: NA; D: NA; CDR3: CASSLTGPGGYTF; DNA: TGTGCCAGCAGCCTTACAGGGCCTGGTGGCTACACCTTC
V: TRBV11-2; J: TRBJ2-3; size: NA; D: TRBD2; CDR3: CASSWTSGGRDTQYF; DNA: TGTGCCAGCAGCTGGACGAGCGGGGGCCGGGATACGCAGTATTTT
V: TRBV28; J: TRBJ2-7; size: few; D: TRBD2; CDR3: CASNGGIAYEQYF; DNA: TGTGCCAGCAACGGGGGGATTGCTTACGAGCAGTACTTC
V: TRBV7-7; J: TRBJ2-3; size: few; D: NA; CDR3: CASSLSRTDTQYF; DNA: TGTGCTAGCAGCCTCTCTCGCACAGATACGCAGTATTTT
V: TRBV15; J: TRBJ1-5; size: few; D: NA; CDR3: CATSQLQTQPQHF; DNA: TGTGCCACCAGCCAGCTACAGACTCAGCCCCAGCATTTT
V: TRBV9; J: TRBJ2-7; size: NA; D: NA; CDR3: CASSVGQNYEQYF; DNA: TGTGCCAGCAGCGTAGGACAGAACTACGAGCAGTACTTC
V: TRBV2; J: TRBJ2-1; size: NA; D: NA; CDR3: CASHRAGTSYNEQFF; DNA: TGTGCCAGCCATAGGGCGGGGACGTCCTACAATGAGCAGTTCTTC
V: TRBV4-3; J: TRBJ1-2; size: NA; D: NA; CDR3: CASSGLQGTYGYTF; DNA: TGCGCCAGCAGCGGCCTACAGGGTACCTATGGCTACACCTTC
V: TRBV5-1; J: TRBJ2-2; size: NA; D: TRBD1; CDR3: CASSFGQEDTGELFF; DNA: TGCGCCAGCAGCTTCGGACAGGAAGACACCGGGGAGCTGTTTTTT
V: TRBV2; J: TRBJ1-5; size: NA; D: NA; CDR3: CASSERSGNQPQHF; DNA: TGTGCCAGCAGTGAGCGGTCCGGCAATCAGCCCCAGCATTTT
V: TRBV30; J: TRBJ1-2; size: few; D: NA; CDR3: CAWSVPRGYGYTF; DNA: TGTGCCTGGAGTGTTCCAAGGGGCTATGGCTACACCTTC
V: TRBV5-4; J: TRBJ2-5; size: NA; D: NA; CDR3: CASSQSQIGETQYF; DNA: TGCGCCAGCAGCCAATCCCAAATCGGGGAGACCCAGTACTTC
V: TRBV7-3; J: TRBJ2-1; size: NA; D: NA; CDR3: CASSFQQGGYNEQFF; DNA: TGTGCCAGCAGCTTTCAGCAGGGAGGCTACAATGAGCAGTTCTTC
V: TRBV7-2; J: TRBJ2-2; size: few; D: NA; CDR3: CASSFEAGGELFF; DNA: TGTGCCAGCAGCTTTGAAGCGGGCGGGGAGCTGTTTTTT
V: TRBV5-1; J: TRBJ2-2; size: few; D: TRBD2; CDR3: CASSLSGTNTGELFF; DNA: TGCGCCAGCAGCTTGAGCGGGACGAACACCGGGGAGCTGTTTTTT
V: TRBV7-9; J: TRBJ1-1; size: few; D: NA; CDR3: CASSFTLRGLDTEAFF; DNA: TGTGCCAGCAGCTTTACCCTGAGGGGGTTGGACACTGAAGCTTTCTTT
V: TRBV27; J: TRBJ2-4; size: few; D: TRBD2; CDR3: CASRLAGGDIQYF; DNA: TGTGCCAGCAGACTAGCGGGAGGGGACATTCAGTACTTC
V: TRBV7-7; J: TRBJ2-7; size: few; D: NA; CDR3: CASSSLESYEQYF; DNA: TGTGCCAGCAGCTCATTAGAGTCCTACGAGCAGTACTTC
V: TRBV14; J: TRBJ2-2; size: NA; D: NA; CDR3: CASSPAHPATGLFF; DNA: TGTGCCAGCAGCCCAGCACATCCCGCGACAGGGCTGTTTTTT
V: TRBV5-1; J: TRBJ2-1; size: NA; D: TRBD2; CDR3: CASSLEAGLVIDEQFF; DNA: TGCGCCAGCAGCTTGGAAGCGGGACTAGTGATCGATGAGCAGTTCTTC
V: TRBV18; J: TRBJ1-4; size: NA; D: NA; CDR3: CASSPGGEKLFF; DNA: TGTGCCAGCTCACCAGGAGGCGAAAAACTGTTTTTT
V: TRBV6-5; J: TRBJ1-4; size: NA; D: TRBD1; CDR3: CASRAGGTNEKLFF; DNA: TGTGCCAGCAGAGCAGGGGGGACTAATGAAAAACTGTTTTTT
V: TRBV28; J: TRBJ2-1; size: NA; D: TRBD1; CDR3: CASSPRQGWNEQFF; DNA: TGTGCCAGCAGTCCGCGACAGGGGTGGAATGAGCAGTTCTTC
V: TRBV6-5; J: TRBJ2-7; size: few; D: TRBD2; CDR3: CASTPRGLAGDEQYF; DNA: TGTGCCAGCACCCCTCGCGGACTAGCGGGAGACGAGCAGTACTTC
V: TRBV4-2; J: TRBJ2-1; size: few; D: NA; CDR3: CASSPVAEDYNEQFF; DNA: TGTGCCAGCAGCCCGGTAGCGGAGGATTACAATGAGCAGTTCTTC
V: TRBV15; J: TRBJ1-2; size: NA; D: TRBD1; CDR3: CATSSLTGAYGYTF; DNA: TGTGCCACCAGCAGTCTGACAGGGGCCTATGGCTACACCTTC
V: TRBV29-1; J: TRBJ1-1; size: NA; D: NA; CDR3: CSVQGGNTEAFF; DNA: TGCAGCGTGCAAGGGGGAAACACTGAAGCTTTCTTT
V: TRBV5-1; J: TRBJ2-2; size: NA; D: TRBD2; CDR3: CASSLAAGGPAGELFF; DNA: TGCGCCAGCAGCTTGGCGGCGGGAGGGCCAGCGGGGGAGCTGTTTTTT